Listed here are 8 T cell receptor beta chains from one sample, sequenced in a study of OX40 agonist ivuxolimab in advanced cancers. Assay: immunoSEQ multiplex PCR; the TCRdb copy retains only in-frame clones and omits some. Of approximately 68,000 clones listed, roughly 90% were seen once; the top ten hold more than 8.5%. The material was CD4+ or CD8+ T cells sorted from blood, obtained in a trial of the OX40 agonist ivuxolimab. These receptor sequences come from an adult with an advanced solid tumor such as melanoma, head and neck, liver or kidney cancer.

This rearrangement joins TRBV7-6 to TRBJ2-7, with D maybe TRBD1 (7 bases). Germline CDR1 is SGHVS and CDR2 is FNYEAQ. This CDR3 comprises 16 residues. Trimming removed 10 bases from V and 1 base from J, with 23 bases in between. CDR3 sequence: CATSLGGQGESYEQYF. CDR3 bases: TGTGCCACCTCGTTAGGAGGGCAGGGGGAATCCTACGAGCAGTACTTC.

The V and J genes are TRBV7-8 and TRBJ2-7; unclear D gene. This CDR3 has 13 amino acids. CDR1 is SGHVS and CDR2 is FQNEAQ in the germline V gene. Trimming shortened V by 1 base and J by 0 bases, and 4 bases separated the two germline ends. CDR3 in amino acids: CASSLGDSYEQYF. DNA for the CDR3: TGTGCCAGCAGCTTAGGGGACTCCTACGAGCAGTACTTC.

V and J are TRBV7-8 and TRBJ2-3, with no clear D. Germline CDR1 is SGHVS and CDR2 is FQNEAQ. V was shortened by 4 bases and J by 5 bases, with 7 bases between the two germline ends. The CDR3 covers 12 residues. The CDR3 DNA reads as TGTGCCAGCAGCTGGTACCGAGATACGCAGTATTTT. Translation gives CASSWYRDTQYF.

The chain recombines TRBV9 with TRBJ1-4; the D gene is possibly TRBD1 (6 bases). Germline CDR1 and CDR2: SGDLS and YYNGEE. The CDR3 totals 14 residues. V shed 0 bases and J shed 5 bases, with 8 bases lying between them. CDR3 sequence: CASSVGTGNEKLFF. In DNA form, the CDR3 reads TGTGCCAGCAGCGTAGGAACAGGGAATGAAAAACTGTTTTTT.

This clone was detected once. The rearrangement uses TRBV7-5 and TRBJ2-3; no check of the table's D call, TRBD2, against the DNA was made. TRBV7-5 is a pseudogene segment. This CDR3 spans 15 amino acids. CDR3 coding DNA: TGTGTCAGAAGCTTAGTTATTAAGGGGAGGGATACGCAGTATTTT. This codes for CVRSLVIKGRDTQYF.

The CDR3 DNA reads TGTGCCAGCTCTATCTCGCTGACCACTGAAGCTTTCTTT. The encoded protein is CASSISLTTEAFF. The chain employs TRBV19 and TRBJ1-1; D gene ambiguous. V lost 9 bases, J lost 4 bases, and 15 bases lay in between. The CDR3 contains 13 residues. Germline CDR1 reads LNHDA; CDR2 reads SQIVND (reference sequence).

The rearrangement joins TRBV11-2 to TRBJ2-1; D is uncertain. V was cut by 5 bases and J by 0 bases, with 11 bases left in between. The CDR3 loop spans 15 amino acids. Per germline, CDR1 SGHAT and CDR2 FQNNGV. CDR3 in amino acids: CASSPEPGSYNEQFF. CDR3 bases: TGTGCCAGCAGCCCCGAGCCAGGCTCCTACAATGAGCAGTTCTTC.

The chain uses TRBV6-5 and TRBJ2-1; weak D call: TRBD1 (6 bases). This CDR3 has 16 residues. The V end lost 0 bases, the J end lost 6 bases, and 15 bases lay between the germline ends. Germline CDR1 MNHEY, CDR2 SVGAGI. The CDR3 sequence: CASSYSSQGFGNEQFF. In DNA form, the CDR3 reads TGTGCCAGCAGTTACTCTTCACAGGGATTCGGCAATGAGCAGTTCTTC.